The source of this T cell receptor beta chain is a study of blood T cells in healthy people across ages. Study results and limitations: Reliance upon unsorted PBMCs precluded definitive naive versus antigen-experienced comparison.

This clonotype was observed a handful of times. Its antigen is undetermined. Investigators took around 10 milliliters of peripheral blood from every donor. Through a sample-barcoded 5' primer and a J-beta primer mix, a second PCR was run for roughly 6 to 12 cycles. TCRdb analysed the 5' RACE reads with MiXCR anew, one entry per CDR3 protein. The repertoire includes about 750,000 distinct CDR3 sequences, about 55% of them detected once, and approximately 41% sits in the top ten. V dropped 0 bases and J dropped 9; count of bases not matched to a gene: 9. Germline loops: CDR1 SQVTM, CDR2 ANQGSEA. The CDR3 has 15 residues.

The V and J genes are TRBV29-1 and TRBJ2-1, with 9 bases lining up with TRBD2. The material sequenced was blood. This clonotype originated in an elderly man in good health. This CDR3 is CSVEEAAGGSLEQFF. The CDR3 nucleotides read TGCAGCGTTGAAGAAGCGGCGGGAGGGTCACTTGAGCAGTTCTTC.